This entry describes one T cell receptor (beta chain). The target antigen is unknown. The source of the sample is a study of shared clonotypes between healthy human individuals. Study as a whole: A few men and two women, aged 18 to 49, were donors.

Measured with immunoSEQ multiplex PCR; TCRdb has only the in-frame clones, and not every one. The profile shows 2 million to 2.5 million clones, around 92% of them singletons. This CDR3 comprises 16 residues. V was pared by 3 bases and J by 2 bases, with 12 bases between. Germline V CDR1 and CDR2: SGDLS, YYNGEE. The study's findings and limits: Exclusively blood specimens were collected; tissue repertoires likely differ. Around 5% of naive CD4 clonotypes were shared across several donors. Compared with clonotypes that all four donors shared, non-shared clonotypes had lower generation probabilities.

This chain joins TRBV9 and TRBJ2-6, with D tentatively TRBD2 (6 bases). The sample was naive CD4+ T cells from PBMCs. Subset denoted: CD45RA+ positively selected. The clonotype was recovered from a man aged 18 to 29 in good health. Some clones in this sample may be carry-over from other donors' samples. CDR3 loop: CASSAWTGAGANVLTF. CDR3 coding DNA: TGTGCCAGCAGCGCCTGGACGGGGGCTGGGGCCAACGTCCTGACTTTC.